The 2 T cell receptor beta chains listed next were all sequenced from one sample in a study of cytomegalovirus exposure and HLA in healthy donors (dated by TCRdb to about 2017). Library generation was performed with the immunoSEQ multiplex PCR assay. The multiplex PCR relied on a mix of 60 forward primers for TCR Vbeta segments and 13 reverse primers for TCR Jbeta segments. TCRdb holds this immuneACCESS table with in-frame rearrangements only. Some clones are missing; in checked studies, unresolved V genes explain under half, and the rest has no known cause. A total of some 140,000 clones appear in this sample, about 70% of them only once. The ten biggest clones cover about 2.8% of the sample. The sequenced material came from PBMCs. Every receptor here comes from a man younger than 35 in good health and CMV-seronegative.

A few counts support this clone. The chain combines TRBV19 with TRBJ1-3; TRBD1 agrees at 7 bases. The CDR3 extends over 16 amino acids. Germline V gene lookup returns CDR1 LNHDA and CDR2 SQIVND (reference sequence). Trimming at V came to 3 bases and at J to 0 bases, leaving 5 bases not matched to a gene. This CDR3 reads CASSMAGGISGNTIYF. In DNA form, the CDR3 reads TGTGCCAGTAGTATGGCAGGGGGTATCTCTGGAAACACCATATATTTT.

This clone has a single count. This chain uses TRBV7-7 with TRBJ1-5, with TRBD1 matching over 7 bases. Germline V CDR1 and CDR2: SSHAT, FNYEAQ (reference sequence). V trimming: 3 bases; J trimming: 7 bases; junction bases outside the gene matches: 18. The CDR3 is 18 amino acids. For the CDR3, the DNA is TGTGCCAGCAGCTTTTTTCACTCTGAACAGGGGCTTAGGCAGCCCCAGCATTTT. Translated: CASSFFHSEQGLRQPQHF.